The 9 T cell receptor beta chains reported below all come from one sample, sequenced in a study of blood T cells in healthy people across ages. A second PCR of 7 to 11 cycles used a sample-barcoded 5' primer and a J-beta primer mix. TCRdb re-derived calls from the 5' RACE reads in MiXCR, one entry per CDR3 protein. Altogether about 1.4 million distinct CDR3 sequences are present, approximately 60% being singletons, with the ten largest covering under 8.5%. What was sequenced was blood. These receptors all stem from a man aged 18 to 35 in good health.

The chain has TRBV13 and TRBJ1-2; 8 bases are a match to TRBD1. Per the germline V gene, CDR1 is PRHDT and CDR2 is FYEKMQ (reference sequence). This CDR3 contains 15 residues. Losses at the gene ends were 5 bases for V and 6 bases for J; bases not matched to a gene: 11. CDR3 sequence: CASSTRQGSVDGYTF. The CDR3 DNA reads TGTGCCAGCAGCACCAGACAGGGGTCGGTCGATGGCTACACCTTC. The full variable domain, in which reference TRBV13 and TRBJ1-2 provide the parts outside the CDR3, is AAGVIQSPRHLIKEKRETATLKCYPIPRHDTVYWYQQGPGQDPQFLISFYEKMQSDKGSIPDRFSAQQFSDYHSELNMSSLELGDSALYFCASSTRQGSVDGYTFGSGTRLTVV.

This clonotype was observed once. The chain has TRBV9 and TRBJ1-1, with 7 bases identical to TRBD1. The V gene end was trimmed by 4 bases and the J gene end by 5 bases; junction bases not matched to a gene: 8. The germline gives CDR1 SGDLS, CDR2 YYNGEE. There are 14 residues in the CDR3. The CDR3 DNA follows: TGTGCCAGCAGCATCACAGGGGCGAGTACTGAAGCTTTCTTT. It codes for CASSITGASTEAFF.

This clonotype was counted a few times. The chain uses TRBV10-2 and TRBJ2-7, with TRBD1 matching 8 bases. The CDR3 spans 15 residues. Trimming took 4 bases from V and 1 from J; bases not matched to a gene: 6. Germline V gene sequence: CDR1 WSHSY, CDR2 SAAADI. CDR3 protein: CASSGAGGASYEQYF. As DNA, the CDR3 is TGCGCCAGCAGTGGTGCAGGGGGCGCGTCCTACGAGCAGTACTTC.

The chain is built from TRBV20-1 and TRBJ1-6, with D maybe TRBD1 (6 bases). This CDR3 region has 14 residues. From germline, CDR1 is DFQATT and CDR2 SNEGSKA (reference sequence). The V and J ends lost 6 bases and 4 bases respectively, with 13 bases between them. The CDR3 nucleotides are TGCAGTGCCACTGACAGGTCTTATAATTCACCCCTCCACTTT. It translates to CSATDRSYNSPLHF.

The V gene is TRBV29-1, the J gene TRBJ1-2; 7 positions agree with TRBD1. The V segment lost 4 bases and the J segment 7 bases; nucleotides outside the gene matches: 12. The V gene's germline CDR1 is SQVTM and CDR2 ANQGSEA. The CDR3 is made up of 14 amino acids. The CDR3, as DNA: TGCAGCGTTGTGGGGCCGAAACAGGGGTTTGGCTACACCTTC. This sequence encodes CSVVGPKQGFGYTF.

The genes are TRBV7-2 and TRBJ2-2; either TRBD1 or TRBD2 may fit D (5 bases each). Deletions cut 4 bases from V and 4 bases from J, with 13 bases between. Germline V gives CDR1 SGHTA, CDR2 FQGNSA. CDR3 size: 15 residues. CDR3 nucleotides: TGTGCCAGCAGCTCGGGGCTACCACCCACCGGGGAGCTGTTTTTT. It encodes CASSSGLPPTGELFF. Full variable domain (remainder filled in from reference TRBV7-2 and TRBJ2-2): GAGVSQSPSNKVTEKGKDVELRCDPISGHTALYWYRQSLGQGLEFLIYFQGNSAPDKSGLPSDRFSAERTGGSVSTLTIQRTQQEDSAVYLCASSSGLPPTGELFFGEGSRLTVL.

The CDR3 sequence is CASSIQGVENYGYTF. The CDR3 DNA follows: TGTGCCAGCAGCATACAGGGGGTAGAGAACTATGGCTACACCTTC. The chain combines TRBV21-1 with TRBJ1-2; the D call in the table, TRBD1, was not verified against the DNA. TRBV21-1 is classified as a pseudogene. The CDR3 length is 15 residues.

This clonotype was picked up a small number of times. The rearrangement links TRBV28 to TRBJ2-5; TRBD2 agrees at 8 bases. The J call may not be correct, given that the DNA end is closer to TRBJ2-7. The germline V gene has CDR1 MDHEN and CDR2 SYDVKM. The CDR3 length is 14 residues. CDR3 sequence: CASSRGGRIYEQYF. DNA for the CDR3: TGTGCCAGCAGTCGCGGCGGGAGGATTTACGAGCAGTACTTC.

The chain carries TRBV6-5 and TRBJ2-3; D may be TRBD1 (5 bases). The germline V gene has CDR1 MNHEY and CDR2 SVGAGI. The CDR3 is made up of 16 amino acids. Trimming left V 5 bases short and J 6 bases short, with 21 bases between. The CDR3 nucleotides read TGTGCCAGCAGTCAAATGAATCGCGTGGGGCGGGATACGCAGTATTTT. This gives the protein CASSQMNRVGRDTQYF.